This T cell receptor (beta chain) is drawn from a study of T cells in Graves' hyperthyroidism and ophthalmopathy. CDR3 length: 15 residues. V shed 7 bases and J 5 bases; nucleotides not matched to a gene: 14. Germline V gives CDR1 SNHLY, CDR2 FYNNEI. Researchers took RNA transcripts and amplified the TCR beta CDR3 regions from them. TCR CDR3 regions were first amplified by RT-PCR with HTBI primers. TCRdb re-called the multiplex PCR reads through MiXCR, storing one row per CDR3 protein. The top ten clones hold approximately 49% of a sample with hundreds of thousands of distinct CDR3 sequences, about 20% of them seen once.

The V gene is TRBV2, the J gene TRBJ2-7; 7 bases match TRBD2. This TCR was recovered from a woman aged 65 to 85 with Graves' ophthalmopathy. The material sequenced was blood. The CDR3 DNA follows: TGTGCCAGCACCAAGGGTCGCGGGAGTAGCCACGAGCAGTACTTC. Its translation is CASTKGRGSSHEQYF.